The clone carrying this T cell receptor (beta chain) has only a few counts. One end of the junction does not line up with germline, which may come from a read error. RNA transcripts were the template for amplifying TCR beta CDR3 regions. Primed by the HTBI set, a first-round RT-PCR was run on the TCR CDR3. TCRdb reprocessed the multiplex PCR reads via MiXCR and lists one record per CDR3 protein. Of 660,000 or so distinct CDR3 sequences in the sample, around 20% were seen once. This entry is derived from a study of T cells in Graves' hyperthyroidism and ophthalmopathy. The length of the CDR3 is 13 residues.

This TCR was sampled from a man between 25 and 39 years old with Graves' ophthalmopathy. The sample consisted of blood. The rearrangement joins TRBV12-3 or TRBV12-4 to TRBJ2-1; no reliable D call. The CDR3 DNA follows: TGTGCTAGCAGTGTAGGGTCCGGGAATGAGCAGTTCTTC. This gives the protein CASSVGSGNEQFF.